This passage covers 27 T cell receptor beta chains from one sample sequenced in a study of OX40 agonist ivuxolimab in advanced cancers. The table came from immunoSEQ multiplex PCR; TCRdb's copy has only in-frame clones and leaves some out. The data hold tens of thousands of clones, with around 90% observed a single time. This specimen consisted of CD4+ or CD8+ T cells sorted from blood, obtained in a trial of the OX40 agonist ivuxolimab. These receptors all come from an adult with an advanced solid tumor such as melanoma, head and neck, liver or kidney cancer.

The genes are TRBV6-1 and TRBJ2-3; tentatively, D is TRBD2 (6 bases). V lost 7 bases to trimming and J lost 0 bases, with 14 bases between them. Germline assignment: CDR1 MNHNS and CDR2 SASEGT. CDR3 length: 15 residues. CDR3 bases: TGTGCCAGCACCCTTCGGCGGGGAAGCACAGATACGCAGTATTTT. Translating gives CASTLRRGSTDTQYF.

The chain joins TRBV6-6 to TRBJ2-5, with 9 positions matching TRBD1. Gene TRBJ2-7 matches the end of the DNA better, so the J call may be wrong. The CDR3 runs 13 residues. In germline, CDR1 is MNHNY, CDR2 SVGAGI (reference sequence). The CDR3 region has the DNA TGTGCCAGCACCTCGACAGGGGGCTACGAGCAGTACTTC. This codes for CASTSTGGYEQYF.

The J gene is TRBJ2-5, the V gene TRBV18, with 7 bases fitting TRBD2. V lost 3 bases, J lost 1 base, and 5 bases stayed unmatched. The CDR3 covers 15 residues. CDR1 and CDR2 from the germline V gene are KGHSH and LQKENI. The CDR3 reads CASSPGGVPQETQYF. The CDR3 coding sequence is TGTGCCAGCTCACCGGGGGGGGTCCCCCAAGAGACCCAGTACTTC.

The sample holds one count of this clone. The rearrangement uses TRBV7-8 and TRBJ2-3, with D unclear. Germline CDR1 is SGHVS and CDR2 is FQNEAQ. V lost 1 base and J 4 bases, leaving 9 bases between the germline ends. This CDR3 contains 14 residues. DNA for the CDR3: TGTGCCAGCAGCTTAGGAATATTTGCAGATACGCAGTATTTT. It is translated as CASSLGIFADTQYF.

The V call is TRBV10-3, the J call TRBJ1-1; D uncertain. In germline, CDR1 is ENHRY, CDR2 SYGVKD. Trimming removed 0 bases at V and 1 base at J, with 12 bases between. This CDR3 comprises 16 residues. The CDR3 sequence: CAISESVLGTNTEAFF. As DNA, the CDR3 is TGTGCCATCAGTGAGTCGGTCCTGGGAACGAACACTGAAGCTTTCTTT.

The chain employs TRBV29-1 and TRBJ2-5, with 8 nucleotides matching TRBD1. CDR3 size: 14 residues. Germline CDR1 reads SQVTM; CDR2 reads ANQGSEA. The ends lost 4 bases at V and 4 bases at J; junction bases unmatched: 8. The CDR3 DNA reads as TGCAGCGTTGGCGGCAGGGGGCAAATAGAGACCCAGTACTTC. It encodes CSVGGRGQIETQYF.

CDR3 sequence reads: CASSFFGLADITDTQYF. The DNA for the CDR3 is TGCGCCAGCAGCTTTTTTGGTCTAGCGGATATCACAGATACGCAGTATTTT. V and J are TRBV5-1 and TRBJ2-3; 7 bases are shared with TRBD2. With 2 bases clipped from V and 2 bases from J, the junction kept 11 bases outside the gene matches. Germline assignment: CDR1 SGHRS and CDR2 YFSETQ. The CDR3 contains 17 residues.

The J gene is TRBJ1-5, the V gene TRBV15; 9 nucleotides agree with TRBD1. V lost 2 bases, J lost 4 bases, and 12 bases stayed unmatched. CDR3 length: 18 residues. Germline V gene sequence: CDR1 LNHNV, CDR2 YYDKDF (reference sequence). DNA of the CDR3: TGTGCCACCAGCAGAAATACGGATGTTGGGACAGGGAATCAGCCCCAGCATTTT. This codes for CATSRNTDVGTGNQPQHF.

The chain carries TRBV6-1 and TRBJ2-7, with D perhaps TRBD1 (6 bases). V gave up 8 bases and J gave up 4 bases, with 15 bases separating them. The CDR3 is 13 amino acids. Looked up from germline, CDR1 is MNHNS and CDR2 is SASEGT. Here the CDR3 reads CASGSGTIYEQYF. The CDR3 DNA follows: TGTGCCAGCGGCTCCGGGACAATATACGAGCAGTACTTC.

The chain couples TRBV11-2 to TRBJ1-5; D unresolved. V lost 0 bases and J lost 4, with 4 bases in between. The CDR3 has 13 amino acids. Germline CDR1 SGHAT, CDR2 FQNNGV. In nucleotides, the CDR3 is TGTGCCAGCAGCTTAGATCGGAATCAGCCCCAGCATTTT. This encodes CASSLDRNQPQHF.

This chain links TRBV12-2 with TRBJ2-3; TRBD2, the table's D call, lacks a check against the DNA. TRBV12-2 is deemed a pseudogene. CDR3 length: 20 amino acids. For the CDR3, the DNA is TGTGCAAGTCGCAAACAGGGGCTGGTAGCGGGGGGTCTTCGCACAGATACGCAGTATTTT. It codes for CASRKQGLVAGGLRTDTQYF.

J is TRBJ2-3 and V is TRBV27; 13 nucleotides match TRBD2. The germline V gene has CDR1 MNHEY and CDR2 SMNVEV (reference sequence). V trimming: 2 bases; J trimming: 2 bases; junction bases outside the gene matches: 4. This CDR3 has 17 amino acids. The CDR3 DNA is TGTGCCAGCAGTTTAATTGGGACTAGCGGGATCACAGATACGCAGTATTTT. As protein: CASSLIGTSGITDTQYF.

A remark on this clone: Distinct nucleotide sequences in the sample also encode this CDR3. This chain joins TRBV9 and TRBJ1-5, with D possibly matching TRBD1 (5 bases). Germline CDR1 reads SGDLS; CDR2 reads YYNGEE. CDR3 length: 14 amino acids. V was shortened by 0 bases and J by 2 bases, with 6 bases between the two germline ends. The CDR3 is CASSVGGGNQPQHF. The CDR3 bases are TGTGCCAGCAGCGTAGGGGGCGGCAATCAGCCCCAGCATTTT.

The rearrangement joins TRBV30 to TRBJ2-3, with TRBD1 identical over 9 bases. V was clipped by 1 base and J by 5 bases; unmatched bases: 7. The CDR3 totals 15 residues. Germline V lookup: CDR1 GTSNPN, CDR2 SVGIG (reference sequence). The CDR3 coding sequence is TGTGCCTGGAGTGAAGGACAGGGGTTCGGAGATACGCAGTATTTT. The encoded protein is CAWSEGQGFGDTQYF.

The chain has TRBV11-2 and TRBJ2-5, with unresolved D. Per the germline V gene, CDR1 is SGHAT and CDR2 is FQNNGV. This CDR3 spans 15 amino acids. Trimming took off 6 bases at V and 3 bases at J, with 17 bases between the two ends. For the CDR3, the DNA is TGTGCCAGCAGTTATTTAGGGTCAGGAAAAGAGACCCAGTACTTC. It translates to CASSYLGSGKETQYF.

The chain couples TRBV29-1 to TRBJ2-7, with D maybe TRBD2 (7 bases). The CDR3 spans 12 residues. CDR1 and CDR2 from the germline V gene are SQVTM and ANQGSEA. V was cut by 3 bases and J by 12 bases, with 18 bases left in between. CDR3: CSVETLGGGMYF. CDR3 nucleotide sequence: TGCAGCGTTGAGACCTTAGGGGGGGGTATGTACTTC.

The chain has TRBV7-8 and TRBJ1-4, with D maybe TRBD1 (5 bases). V was trimmed by 5 bases and J by 5 bases, leaving 12 bases between them. CDR1 and CDR2 (germline): SGHVS, FQNEAQ. The CDR3 length is 14 residues. DNA for the CDR3: TGTGCCAGCAGCCCGGGGGGGGAGAATGAAAAACTGTTTTTT. Amino acid sequence: CASSPGGENEKLFF.

The rearrangement uses TRBV6-1 and TRBJ2-7; D might be TRBD1 (6 bases). CDR1 and CDR2 from the germline V gene are MNHNS and SASEGT. This CDR3 has 14 amino acids. V lost 2 bases and J lost 4, with 12 bases in between. The CDR3 reads CASSEPDSTYEQYF. CDR3 nucleotides: TGTGCCAGCAGTGAACCGGACAGTACATACGAGCAGTACTTC.

The chain uses TRBV29-1 and TRBJ2-7; perhaps D is TRBD1 or TRBD2 (5 bases each). There are 13 residues in the CDR3. V lost 4 bases, J lost 3 bases, and 13 bases lay in between. The V gene's germline CDR1 is SQVTM and CDR2 ANQGSEA. CDR3 amino acids: CSVGSGRHYEQYF. In DNA form, the CDR3 reads TGCAGCGTTGGGTCGGGACGGCACTACGAGCAGTACTTC.

The chain links TRBV13 to TRBJ1-4, with 8 bases fitting TRBD1. The V and J ends lost 5 bases and 4 bases, in that order; junction bases with no gene match: 3. The CDR3 spans 14 residues. Germline CDR1 PRHDT, CDR2 FYEKMQ (reference sequence). In nucleotides, the CDR3 is TGTGCCAGCAGCCCAGGGGGCCTTAATGAAAAACTGTTTTTT. The encoded protein is CASSPGGLNEKLFF.

This clone has just one count. CDR3 loop: CATSTEGFQPQHF. The CDR3 DNA reads TGTGCCACCAGCACAGAGGGATTCCAGCCCCAGCATTTT. The rearrangement uses TRBV15 and TRBJ1-5; D gene uncertain. The CDR3 totals 13 residues. Germline V gene sequence: CDR1 LNHNV, CDR2 YYDKDF (reference sequence). Trimming removed 4 bases at V and 7 bases at J, with 11 bases between.

CDR3 nucleotides: TGTGCCAGCGTTTACGGAGTAAAAATAGGACTGTTTTTT. As protein: CASVYGVKIGLFF. This chain links TRBV6-5 with TRBJ1-4; D is uncertain. This CDR3 contains 13 residues. V lost 8 bases and J lost 13, with 20 bases in between. Germline V gene data show CDR1 as MNHEY and CDR2 as SVGAGI.

The chain recombines TRBV6-4 with TRBJ2-1; TRBD2 matches at 7 bases. With 6 bases clipped from V and 3 bases from J, the junction kept 11 bases outside the gene matches. There are 16 residues in the CDR3. In germline, CDR1 is MRHNA, CDR2 SNTAGT. The CDR3 nucleotides read TGTGCCAGCAGCGCCCTAGTGGGCGGGGGCTACAATGAGCAGTTCTTC. This translates into CASSALVGGGYNEQFF.

This chain connects TRBV11-2 to TRBJ2-7; D uncertain. This CDR3 is built from 12 residues. Trimming took 1 base from V and 4 from J, leaving 5 bases between them. Germline CDR1 reads SGHAT; CDR2 reads FQNNGV. CDR3 region: CASSLVRYEQYF. DNA for the CDR3: TGTGCCAGCAGCTTAGTCCGTTACGAGCAGTACTTC.

This clone was detected once. The V gene is TRBV5-1, the J gene TRBJ2-7; D unclear. Trimming left V 6 bases short and J 2 bases short, with 27 bases between. The germline CDR1 and CDR2 sequences are SGHRS and YFSETQ. This CDR3 has 18 amino acids. The DNA of the CDR3 is TGCGCCAGCACCCAAGAGAAGACCGGGCCATTCGATACCTACGAGCAGTACTTC. Protein product: CASTQEKTGPFDTYEQYF.

The chain couples TRBV19 to TRBJ2-7; the D call may be TRBD1 or TRBD2 (5 bases each). Trimming stripped 3 bases from V and 3 bases from J, with 12 bases between. The CDR3 runs to 14 residues. Germline loops: CDR1 LNHDA, CDR2 SQIVND (reference sequence). The CDR3 DNA sequence: TGTGCCAGTAGTATTCTGGGGGACGTCTACGAGCAGTACTTC. Its protein is CASSILGDVYEQYF.

CDR3 residues: CASSLGQGLGYEQYF. The CDR3 DNA is TGTGCCAGCAGCTTAGGGCAGGGCCTTGGCTACGAGCAGTACTTC. V gene TRBV7-9 combines with J gene TRBJ2-7; TRBD1 might be the D (5 bases). The germline CDR1 and CDR2 sequences are SEHNR and FQNEAQ (reference sequence). The ends were cut back, 1 base at V and 3 bases at J, with 13 bases in the middle. The CDR3 is made up of 15 amino acids.